Listed below are T cell receptor beta chains from one sample, sequenced in a study of blood T cell repertoires in COVID-19. The data were produced by immunoSEQ multiplex PCR, yet TCRdb's version contains in-frame clones alone and is incomplete. The sample records 150,000 to 200,000 clones, around four fifths being singletons. Sequencing was done on a sample of PBMCs or T cells enriched from blood (not recorded which). These receptors were obtained from a woman aged 50 to 65 who had recovered from COVID-19. The CDR3 runs from the conserved cysteine through the conserved F or W. D genes are given only for firm matches. Where a row states a size, it is once, few, many or the class of an expanded clone; other rows omit it.

v_call: TRBV5-1; clone_size: -; d_call: -; j_call: TRBJ2-1; cdr3_aa: CASSTSSTRNEQFF; cdr3_nt: TGCGCCAGCAGCACCTCATCGACTCGCAATGAGCAGTTCTTC
v_call: TRBV6-4; clone_size: -; d_call: -; j_call: TRBJ1-2; cdr3_aa: CASSDGSRVHGYTF; cdr3_nt: TGTGCCAGCAGTGATGGGTCCCGGGTACATGGCTACACCTTC
v_call: TRBV11-3; clone_size: -; d_call: TRBD2; j_call: TRBJ2-1; cdr3_aa: CASSYAHRGGYNEQFF; cdr3_nt: TGTGCCAGCAGCTATGCACACCGGGGAGGGTACAATGAGCAGTTCTTC
v_call: TRBV6-1; clone_size: -; d_call: TRBD2; j_call: TRBJ2-5; cdr3_aa: CASSEFAGALKKTQYF; cdr3_nt: TGTGCCAGCAGTGAGTTTGCGGGAGCCCTGAAGAAGACCCAGTACTTC
v_call: TRBV28; clone_size: few; d_call: TRBD2; j_call: TRBJ2-1; cdr3_aa: CASLGVAGGGSSYNEQFF; cdr3_nt: TGTGCCAGCCTCGGGGTAGCGGGAGGGGGGAGCTCCTACAATGAGCAGTTCTTC
v_call: TRBV6-1; clone_size: many; d_call: -; j_call: TRBJ1-3; cdr3_aa: CASSDHRKSSGNTIYF; cdr3_nt: TGTGCCAGCAGTGATCACAGAAAAAGCTCTGGAAACACCATATATTTT
v_call: TRBV11-2; clone_size: -; d_call: TRBD1; j_call: TRBJ1-5; cdr3_aa: CASSRQGFNQPQHF; cdr3_nt: TGTGCCAGCAGCCGACAGGGATTCAATCAGCCCCAGCATTTT
v_call: TRBV7-3; clone_size: -; d_call: TRBD2; j_call: TRBJ2-3; cdr3_aa: CASSSQAGPTDTQYF; cdr3_nt: TGTGCCAGCAGCTCTCAAGCGGGGCCCACAGATACGCAGTATTTT
v_call: TRBV9; clone_size: few; d_call: -; j_call: TRBJ1-5; cdr3_aa: CASSAGVVDQPQHF; cdr3_nt: TGTGCCAGCAGCGCCGGGGTAGTGGATCAGCCCCAGCATTTT
v_call: TRBV7-2; clone_size: few; d_call: -; j_call: TRBJ1-1; cdr3_aa: CASTGGSAEAFF; cdr3_nt: TGTGCCAGCACCGGTGGGAGTGCTGAAGCTTTCTTT
v_call: TRBV11-2; clone_size: -; d_call: -; j_call: TRBJ2-1; cdr3_aa: CASSPVRSGPYNEQFF; cdr3_nt: TGTGCCAGCAGTCCCGTGCGTAGCGGACCCTACAATGAGCAGTTCTTC
v_call: TRBV6-1; clone_size: once; d_call: -; j_call: TRBJ1-5; cdr3_aa: CASSDRFSGQPQHF; cdr3_nt: TGTGCCAGCAGTGACAGGTTCTCTGGTCAGCCCCAGCATTTT
v_call: TRBV30; clone_size: -; d_call: TRBD1; j_call: TRBJ1-6; cdr3_aa: CAWSQGDRGNSPLHF; cdr3_nt: TGTGCCTGGAGTCAAGGGGACAGGGGAAATTCACCCCTCCACTTT
v_call: TRBV6-1; clone_size: few; d_call: TRBD2; j_call: TRBJ2-3; cdr3_aa: CASSELGLASTDTQYF; cdr3_nt: TGTGCCAGCAGTGAACTCGGACTAGCGAGCACAGATACGCAGTATTTT